The 2 T cell receptor beta chains in this list originate from one sample, sequenced in a study of post-analysis software for immune sequencing data. The antigens of these receptors remain unknown. Incorporated into the TCR beta cDNA libraries were unique molecular identifiers, which served to reduce PCR and sequencing biases. TCRdb re-derived calls from the PCR reads in MiXCR, one entry per CDR3 protein. This sample yields about 260,000 distinct CDR3 sequences, of which around 34% are seen a single time; 4% to 6% belongs to the top ten. General study results and limits: Higher frequency in patients than in controls was seen for roughly five TRBV segments, with TRBV5-6, TRBV5-1 and TRBV20-1 among them.

Sequencing was performed on blood. The receptors were sampled from a girl aged 5 to 17 with multiple sclerosis.

This clonotype was counted ten times or more. This rearrangement joins TRBV19 to TRBJ2-1; possibly TRBD2 for D (6 bases). The CDR3 contains 14 residues. V lost 3 bases and J 2 bases, leaving 8 bases between the germline ends. Germline-derived CDR1 and CDR2 are LNHDA and SQIVND (reference sequence). CDR3 loop: CASSMGTAYNEQFF. For the CDR3, the DNA is TGTGCCAGTAGTATGGGGACTGCCTACAATGAGCAGTTCTTC.

This clonotype was counted a few times. V and J are TRBV7-2 and TRBJ1-1, with D uncertain. The V end was cut by 7 bases, the J end by 5 bases, with 20 bases between. The germline CDR1 and CDR2 sequences are SGHTA and FQGNSA. This CDR3 region has 15 residues. CDR3 region: CASTRFPNGVTEAFF. The CDR3 DNA follows: TGTGCCAGCACTCGTTTCCCCAACGGGGTTACTGAAGCTTTCTTT.